Detailed here is one T cell receptor beta chain. The target of this receptor is not known. Base qualities are not provided; no much larger clone lies one nucleotide away. The germline V gene supplies CDR1 SGHTA and CDR2 FQGNSA. The CDR3 spans 16 residues, from the cysteine through the phenylalanine. Just CDR3 DNA is preserved here, 48 bases in frame from base 1. V lost 2 bases and J lost 0 bases; the stretch between them is 11 bases long. The source of the sample is a study of glioma-infiltrating T cells after dendritic cell vaccination (dated by TCRdb to 2015 to 2016). Regarding the complete study: Of the 15 or so glioblastoma patients in the cohort, all drawn from Phase I and II dendritic cell vaccination trials, 9 were newly diagnosed and 6 had recurrent disease. To make the vaccine, monocyte-derived dendritic cells were cultured for 7 to 8 days with IL-4 and GM-CSF and then pulsed overnight with autologous tumor lysate. Three intradermal dendritic cell vaccine injections were administered to patients at biweekly intervals in the arm below the axilla. Autologous tumor lysate-pulsed dendritic cell vaccination was administered to the patients between about 2003 and 2012. Survival after dendritic cell vaccination was correlated with TCR sequencing metrics, including TIL content and tumor-blood repertoire overlap. Tumor-infiltrating lymphocyte content was quantified and tumor and blood repertoires were compared in dendritic cell-vaccinated glioblastoma patients by deep sequencing of TCR beta CDR3 regions.

The intended sense of this specimen's time point label: after dendritic cell vaccination, including at tumor progression/relapse. Patients were selected for having adequate residual fresh-frozen tumor tissue and more than two years of available survival data. An isocitrate dehydrogenase mutation was not carried by any of the glioblastoma patients, although molecular status was otherwise variable. PBMC were collected before vaccination, two weeks after the third vaccination, and at tumor progression if progression occurred. The Qiagen DNeasy Blood extraction Kit was used to extract genomic DNA. Study-wide findings and limitations: The cohort was small and heterogeneous, few patients had complete blood and tumor sets, and even fewer had initial-recurrent tumor pairs. The three-group TCR overlap response model was characterized as speculative, and prospective validation of the model was stated to be required. TCR clonality showed no direct relationship with survival, which suggests that a diverse polyclonal response may matter. Higher estimated pretreatment TIL content predicted longer time to progression and overall survival after dendritic cell vaccination.

The immunoSEQ assay amplified TCRB CDR3 regions from roughly 2 micrograms of genomic DNA, or from all available DNA when less than that amount was available. For multiplex PCR, 60 forward primers for TCR V beta segments and 13 reverse primers for J beta segments were used. Synthetic control templates were spiked into each sample at limiting dilution to estimate reads per starting template. Sequencing produced 87 bp reads on the Illumina HiSeq System. Per the authors' processing: PCR and sequencing errors were removed by a nearest neighbor algorithm that merged closely related sequences. TCR overlap was measured as the percentage of unique tumor TCR beta sequences also present in the same patient's peripheral blood. What TCRdb holds here is the immuneACCESS table cut down to in-frame rearrangements. Part of the clones is not present; checked against another copy, under half of the missing clones reflect an unresolved V gene, and the others are unexplained. That table is the source of V, J and clone size, and D and trimming were worked out from the DNA. This sample has about 50,000 clones in its table, and about nine tenths of those were observed once. Over 4.5% of the sample comes from the top ten.

The material was blood, obtained after dendritic cell vaccination. The rearrangement joined TRBV7-2 to TRBJ1-3; a tentative D call is TRBD1 (6 bases match). The clonotype comes from a human donor with glioblastoma. The bases read TGTGCCAGCAGCTTACCAGACAGGATCTCTGGAAACACCATATATTTT. Its translation reads: CASSLPDRISGNTIYF. Reference TRBV7-2 and TRBJ1-3 genes cover what lies past the CDR3, so the full variable domain is GAGVSQSPSNKVTEKGKDVELRCDPISGHTALYWYRQSLGQGLEFLIYFQGNSAPDKSGLPSDRFSAERTGGSVSTLTIQRTQQEDSAVYLCASSLPDRISGNTIYFGEGSWLTVV.